This T cell receptor (beta chain) was obtained from a study of beta chain features in type 1 diabetes. V was pared by 0 bases and J by 4 bases, with 6 bases between. Germline V CDR1 and CDR2: SGHDN, FVKESK. The CDR3 extends over 13 amino acids. cDNA synthesis used the whole RNA isolate, giving expressed TCRB sequences. Naive, central memory and regulatory T cell samples produced a mean of approximately 3.6 million reads. Clones were sequenced by immunoSEQ multiplex PCR, and TCRdb holds only the in-frame ones, with some missing. This sample has about 360,000 clones, with about 12% found just once. Study observations and caveats: Cells carrying high TCR expression could end up over-represented when cDNA is sequenced. A PCR bias possibly favoring shorter templates would apply equally to patients and controls. For patients, the naive, central memory and Treg TCRB repertoires appeared more alike than for healthy donors.

This clone was detected a few times. Its antigen is unknown. Specimen: naive CD4+ T cells from blood. The V and J genes are TRBV14 and TRBJ1-2, with D uncertain. The sequence was collected from a man aged 18 to 30 in good health. The CDR3 is CASSQDPSYGYTF. CDR3 sequence (DNA): TGTGCCAGCAGCCAAGATCCATCCTATGGCTACACCTTC.